The 20 T cell receptor beta chains below were found in one sample sequenced in a study of ipilimumab plus nivolumab after autologous stem cell transplantation. This table comes from immunoSEQ multiplex PCR, and its TCRdb copy is limited to in-frame clones, with some not included. The sample carries 20,000 to 25,000 clones, approximately 73% recorded once. Specimen: PBMCs, collected in a trial of ipilimumab plus nivolumab as post-transplant consolidation. The receptors were sampled from a male donor with diffuse large B-cell lymphoma.

The V call is TRBV18, the J call TRBJ2-7; 8 positions match TRBD1. Germline loops: CDR1 KGHSH, CDR2 LQKENI. Losses at the gene ends were 0 bases for V and 3 bases for J; bases not matched to a gene: 4. The CDR3 totals 15 residues. The CDR3 reads CASSPPTGANYEQYF. The DNA for the CDR3 is TGTGCCAGCTCACCACCGACAGGGGCCAACTACGAGCAGTACTTC.

This clone has a single count. The chain joins TRBV6-6 to TRBJ2-7, with 12 bases identical to TRBD2. V lost 10 bases to trimming and J lost 6 bases; unmatched junction nucleotides: 4. Germline lookup yields CDR1 MNHNY and CDR2 SVGAGI (reference sequence). The CDR3 length is 12 residues. CDR3 sequence reads: CATLAGGREQYF. CDR3 in DNA: TGTGCCACCCTAGCGGGAGGGCGCGAGCAGTACTTC.

Relative to its sample, this clone is medium-sized (0.01 to 0.1%). V and J are TRBV6-5 and TRBJ2-1, with a weak D call TRBD1 (6 bases). Trimming removed 7 bases from V and 6 bases from J, with 13 bases in between. Germline CDR1 is MNHEY and CDR2 is SVGAGI. The CDR3 covers 13 residues. This CDR3 is CASNTGRANEQFF. CDR3 sequence (DNA): TGTGCCAGCAATACAGGGCGGGCCAATGAGCAGTTCTTC.

The chain employs TRBV6-1 and TRBJ2-1; the D gene could be TRBD1 or TRBD2 (5 bases each). Per the germline V gene, CDR1 is MNHNS and CDR2 is SASEGT. V lost 2 bases and J lost 7, with 21 bases in between. This CDR3 has 17 residues. In nucleotides, the CDR3 is TGTGCCAGCAGTGAATTTGACCCAACCTCCTGGGGGAATGAGCAGTTCTTC. Translating gives CASSEFDPTSWGNEQFF.

This chain uses TRBV6-1 with TRBJ1-4; 10 bases match TRBD1. The V and J ends lost 4 bases and 7 bases, in that order; junction bases with no gene match: 9. The CDR3 is 16 amino acids. From germline, CDR1 is MNHNS and CDR2 SASEGT. This CDR3 reads CASSVGPWDRGEKLFF. CDR3 coding DNA: TGTGCCAGCAGTGTCGGCCCGTGGGACAGGGGTGAAAAACTGTTTTTT.

For the CDR3, the DNA is TGTGCCAGCAGCGCCCTTGTGGGGGGTACCGGGGAGCTGTTTTTT. Protein: CASSALVGGTGELFF. The rearrangement links TRBV9 to TRBJ2-2; weak D call: TRBD2 (6 bases). The CDR3 runs to 15 residues. The V gene lost 3 bases and the J gene lost 5 bases, with 14 bases spanning the gap. Germline CDR1 SGDLS, CDR2 YYNGEE.

The chain links TRBV11-3 to TRBJ2-7; 9 bases are a match to TRBD1. The CDR3 loop spans 15 amino acids. CDR1 and CDR2 from the germline V gene are SGHNT and YENEEA. J was trimmed by 2 bases and V by 1 base; bases with no gene match: 3. The CDR3 loop reads CASSLAGQGPYEQYF. In nucleotides, the CDR3 is TGTGCCAGCAGCTTAGCAGGACAGGGGCCCTACGAGCAGTACTTC.

This clone came up a few times. The chain carries TRBV21-1 and TRBJ2-1; whether TRBD1, the table's D call, matches the DNA was not checked. TRBV21-1 is reported as a pseudogene. The CDR3 extends over 15 amino acids. CDR3 nucleotide sequence: TGTGCCAGCAGCAAAGACAGTAGTAAATACAATGAGCAGTTCTTC. It is translated as CASSKDSSKYNEQFF.

V and J are TRBV7-3 and TRBJ1-1; D is ambiguous. Per the germline V gene, CDR1 is SGHTA and CDR2 is FQGTGA. This CDR3 is 13 amino acids long. V was cut by 5 bases and J by 1 base, with 8 bases left in between. CDR3 coding DNA: TGTGCCAGCAGCATGGCAGGGAACACTGAAGCTTTCTTT. Its translation: CASSMAGNTEAFF.

The V gene is TRBV9, the J gene TRBJ2-3; TRBD2 matches at 14 bases. This CDR3 has 16 amino acids. CDR1 is SGDLS and CDR2 is YYNGEE in the germline V gene. Unmatched junction bases numbered 2, after V lost 4 bases and J lost 1 base. In nucleotides, the CDR3 is TGTGCCAGCAGCTTGGGACTAGCGGGGGGCACAGATACGCAGTATTTT. This encodes CASSLGLAGGTDTQYF.

The table lists this clone with a few counts. The rearrangement uses TRBV10-3 and TRBJ1-5; no clear D gene. V was trimmed by 2 bases and J by 7 bases, leaving 15 bases between them. The CDR3 covers 15 residues. Per the germline V gene, CDR1 is ENHRY and CDR2 is SYGVKD. The CDR3 here is CAISETPGARQPQHF. The DNA of the CDR3 is TGTGCCATCAGTGAGACCCCGGGAGCCAGGCAGCCCCAGCATTTT.

CDR3 in DNA: TGTGCCAGCAGCTCGGGGCTTTTGGGAACCGGGGAGCTGTTTTTT. As protein: CASSSGLLGTGELFF. The chain couples TRBV11-1 to TRBJ2-2; either TRBD1 or TRBD2 may supply D (5 bases each). This CDR3 has 15 amino acids. V gave up 4 bases and J gave up 5 bases, with 14 bases separating them. Germline-derived CDR1 and CDR2 are SGHAT and FQDESV (reference sequence). The entire variable domain, with the rest obtained from reference TRBV11-1 and TRBJ2-2, is as follows: EAEVAQSPRYKITEKSQAVAFWCDPISGHATLYWYRQILGQGPELLVQFQDESVVDDSQLPKDRFSAERLKGVDSTLKIQPAELGDSAMYLCASSSGLLGTGELFFGEGSRLTVL.

V gene TRBV5-1 combines with J gene TRBJ1-6; 7 bases match TRBD1. The CDR3 is 15 residues long. Germline V gives CDR1 SGHRS, CDR2 YFSETQ. The V gene end was trimmed by 4 bases and the J gene end by 7 bases; junction bases not matched to a gene: 8. The CDR3 DNA reads TGCGCCAGCAGCCTGCAGGGGGGCGACAATTCACCCCTCCACTTT. It is translated as CASSLQGGDNSPLHF.

This clone has a single count. This sequence joins TRBV28 and TRBJ2-1; D not resolved. Per the germline V gene, CDR1 is MDHEN and CDR2 is SYDVKM. The CDR3 has 13 residues. Deletions cut 5 bases from V and 4 bases from J, with 9 bases between. The CDR3 DNA sequence: TGTGCCAGCAGTCGGACGGATTACAATGAGCAGTTCTTC. As protein: CASSRTDYNEQFF.

The rearrangement uses TRBV7-8 and TRBJ1-3; tentatively, D is TRBD1 (6 bases). The germline V and J ends were trimmed by 5 bases and 0 bases, with 17 bases remaining between them. This CDR3 region has 17 residues. The germline V gene has CDR1 SGHVS and CDR2 FQNEAQ. The CDR3 coding sequence is TGTGCCAGCAGCCCCAGGGACATCAAATCCTCTGGAAACACCATATATTTT. It codes for CASSPRDIKSSGNTIYF.

The chain combines TRBV7-3 with TRBJ2-5; weak D call: TRBD2 (6 bases). The CDR3 is 15 residues long. Germline V gene lookup returns CDR1 SGHTA and CDR2 FQGTGA. V was clipped by 4 bases and J by 4 bases, with 16 bases between them. The CDR3 region has the DNA TGTGCCAGCAGCTCGGGAATAGTTAGCGGAGAGACCCAGTACTTC. Encoded protein: CASSSGIVSGETQYF.

The rearrangement joins TRBV29-1 to TRBJ2-3; TRBD2 matches at 10 bases. The V and J ends lost 4 bases and 4 bases, in that order; junction bases with no gene match: 5. This CDR3 is built from 14 residues. Germline-derived CDR1 and CDR2 are SQVTM and ANQGSEA. The CDR3 nucleotides read TGCAGCGTTGCCCTAGCGGGAGCCCCAGATACGCAGTATTTT. This encodes CSVALAGAPDTQYF.

The rearrangement uses TRBV4-1 and TRBJ2-1; TRBD2 matches at 10 bases. Losses at the gene ends were 1 base for V and 4 bases for J; bases not matched to a gene: 10. The CDR3 runs 18 residues. CDR1 and CDR2 (germline): MGHRA, YSYEKL. The CDR3: CASSQASSGGNDYNEQFF. The DNA for the CDR3 is TGCGCCAGCAGCCAAGCGAGTAGCGGGGGGAACGATTACAATGAGCAGTTCTTC.

The rearrangement joins TRBV5-4 to TRBJ1-2, with unresolved D. CDR1 is SGHNT and CDR2 is YYREEE in the germline V gene (reference sequence). This CDR3 contains 17 residues. The germline V and J ends were trimmed by 0 bases and 0 bases, with 15 bases remaining between them. CDR3 in amino acids: CASSLDPGEGANYGYTF. In nucleotides, the CDR3 is TGTGCCAGCAGCTTGGATCCCGGGGAGGGAGCTAACTATGGCTACACCTTC.

There are a few counts of this clone. The J gene is TRBJ1-1, the V gene TRBV29-1, with D possibly TRBD1 on 6 matching bases. V lost 3 bases to trimming and J lost 6 bases, with 17 bases between them. The CDR3 is made up of 14 amino acids. The germline V gene encodes CDR1 SQVTM and CDR2 ANQGSEA. CDR3 amino acids: CSVDGGASKAEAFF. The DNA for the CDR3 is TGCAGCGTTGATGGGGGGGCTAGTAAGGCTGAAGCTTTCTTT.